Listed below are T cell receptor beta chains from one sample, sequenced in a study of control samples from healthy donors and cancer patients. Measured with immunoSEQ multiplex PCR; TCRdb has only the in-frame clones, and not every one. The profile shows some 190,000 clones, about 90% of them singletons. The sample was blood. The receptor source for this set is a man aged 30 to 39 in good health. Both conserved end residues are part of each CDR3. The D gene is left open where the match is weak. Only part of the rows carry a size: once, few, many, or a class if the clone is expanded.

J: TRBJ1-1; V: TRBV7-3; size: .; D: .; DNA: TGTGCCAGCAGCTTAAAATTGGATGGCACTGAAGCTTTCTTT; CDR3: CASSLKLDGTEAFF
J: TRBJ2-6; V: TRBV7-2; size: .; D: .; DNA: TGTGCCAGCAGCTTAACAGGGACTGGGGCCAACGTCCTGACTTTC; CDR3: CASSLTGTGANVLTF
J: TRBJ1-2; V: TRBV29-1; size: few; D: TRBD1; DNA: TGCAGCGTTGAAGGGGACAGGTCGGGCAAACTTTATGGCTACACCTTC; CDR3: CSVEGDRSGKLYGYTF
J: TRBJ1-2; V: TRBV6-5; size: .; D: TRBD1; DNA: TGTGCCACCCAGACAGGGACCTATGGCTACACCTTC; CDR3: CATQTGTYGYTF
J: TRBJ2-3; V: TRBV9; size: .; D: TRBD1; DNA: TGTGCCAGCAGCGTATCCCTGGACAGGGGATCCGATACGCAGTATTTT; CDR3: CASSVSLDRGSDTQYF
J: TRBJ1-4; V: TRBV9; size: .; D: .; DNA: TGTGCCAGCAGCGTAGCGGCCCTTAATGAAAAACTGTTTTTT; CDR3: CASSVAALNEKLFF
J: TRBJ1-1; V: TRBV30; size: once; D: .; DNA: TGTGCCTGGACCCTGGGCGTAGGATACACTGAAGCTTTCTTT; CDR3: CAWTLGVGYTEAFF
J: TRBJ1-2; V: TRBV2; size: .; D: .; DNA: TGTGCCAGCAGTGGAGTTGGGGAGGGCTACACCTTC; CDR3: CASSGVGEGYTF
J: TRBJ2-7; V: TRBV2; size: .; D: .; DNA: TGTGCCAGCAGCGCCGGGACCTACGAGCAGTACTTC; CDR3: CASSAGTYEQYF
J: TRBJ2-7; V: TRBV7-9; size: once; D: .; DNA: TGTGCCAGCAGCTTAGCGTCCCTGAAAGTGAAGGGGATAGACGAGCAGTACTTC; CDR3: CASSLASLKVKGIDEQYF
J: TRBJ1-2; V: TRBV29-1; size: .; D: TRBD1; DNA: TGCAGCGTTGAAAGGACAGGGGTGGGTAGTGGCTACACCTTC; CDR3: CSVERTGVGSGYTF
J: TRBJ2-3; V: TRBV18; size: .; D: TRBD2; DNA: TGTGCCAGCTCACTATCCCACCCGGGGACGACTAGCGGGTCGAGGGTGGGATTTCCAGATACGCAGTATTTT; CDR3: CASSLSHPGTTSGSRVGFPDTQYF
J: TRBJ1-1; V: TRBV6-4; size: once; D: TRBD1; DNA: TGTGCCAGCAGCCCACAGGGGGGTTCTGAAGCTTTCTTT; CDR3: CASSPQGGSEAFF
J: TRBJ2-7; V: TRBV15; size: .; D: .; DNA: TGTGCCACCAGCAGAGATTCAGGCGGGTCATACGAGCAGTACTTC; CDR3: CATSRDSGGSYEQYF
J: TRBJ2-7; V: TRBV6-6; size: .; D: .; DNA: TGTGCCAGCACCCAAGGAGGGGGTTACGAGCAGTACTTC; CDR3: CASTQGGGYEQYF
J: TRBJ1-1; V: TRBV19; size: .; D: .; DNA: TGTGCCAGTAGTATGGGAACTATGAACACTGAAGCTTTCTTT; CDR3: CASSMGTMNTEAFF
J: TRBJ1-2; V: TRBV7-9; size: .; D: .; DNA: TGTGCCAGCAGCCCGGGCAGCCAGTATGGCTACACCTTC; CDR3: CASSPGSQYGYTF
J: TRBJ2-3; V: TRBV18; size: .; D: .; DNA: TGTGCCAGCTCACCGGACATTGAGGCAGATACGCAGTATTTT; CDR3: CASSPDIEADTQYF
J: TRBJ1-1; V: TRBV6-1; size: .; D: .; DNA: TGTGCCAGCAGTGCGCGAGATCCAGGGAGACACACTGAAGCTTTCTTT; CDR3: CASSARDPGRHTEAFF
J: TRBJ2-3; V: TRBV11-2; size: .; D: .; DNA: TGTGCCTCTCAAGGGGAACTCACAGATACGCAGTATTTT; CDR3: CASQGELTDTQYF
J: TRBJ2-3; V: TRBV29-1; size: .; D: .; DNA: TGCAGCCATCGAGTAGCGATCACAGATACGCAGTATTTT; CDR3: CSHRVAITDTQYF
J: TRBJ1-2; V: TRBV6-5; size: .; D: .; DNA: TGTGCCAGCGATCGGGGGCTAGTGGGATATGGCTACACCTTC; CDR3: CASDRGLVGYGYTF
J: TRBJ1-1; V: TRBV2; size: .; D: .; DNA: TGTGCCAGCACCGAAGGACAGTTCGGCACTGAAGCTTTCTTT; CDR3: CASTEGQFGTEAFF
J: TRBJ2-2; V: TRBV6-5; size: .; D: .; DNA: TGTGCCAGCAGTTACTTCCAGGGACGGACCGGGGAGCTGTTTTTT; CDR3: CASSYFQGRTGELFF
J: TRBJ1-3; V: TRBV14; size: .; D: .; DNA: TGTGCCAGCAGCTTACAGGCTTTATCTGGAAACACCATATATTTT; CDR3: CASSLQALSGNTIYF
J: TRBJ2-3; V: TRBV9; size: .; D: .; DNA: TGTGCCAGCAGCGACCGTAGCGCCCTCACAGATACGCAGTATTTT; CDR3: CASSDRSALTDTQYF
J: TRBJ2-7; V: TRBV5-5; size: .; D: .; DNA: TGTGCCAGCAGCTTGACGGGGGTCTACGAGCAGTACTTC; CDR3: CASSLTGVYEQYF
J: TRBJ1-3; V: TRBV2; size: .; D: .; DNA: TGTGCCAGCAGTGTAAGGGCTTCTGGAAACACCATATATTTT; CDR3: CASSVRASGNTIYF